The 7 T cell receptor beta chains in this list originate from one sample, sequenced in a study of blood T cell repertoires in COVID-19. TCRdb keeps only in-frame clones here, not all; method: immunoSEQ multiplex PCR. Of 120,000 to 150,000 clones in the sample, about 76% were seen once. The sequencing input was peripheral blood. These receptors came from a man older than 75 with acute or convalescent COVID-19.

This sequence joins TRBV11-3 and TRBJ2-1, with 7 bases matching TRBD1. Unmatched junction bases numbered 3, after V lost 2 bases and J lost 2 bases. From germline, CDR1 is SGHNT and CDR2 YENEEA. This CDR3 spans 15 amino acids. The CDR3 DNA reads TGTGCCAGCAGCTTAAAGCAGGGGGCCTACAATGAGCAGTTCTTC. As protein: CASSLKQGAYNEQFF.

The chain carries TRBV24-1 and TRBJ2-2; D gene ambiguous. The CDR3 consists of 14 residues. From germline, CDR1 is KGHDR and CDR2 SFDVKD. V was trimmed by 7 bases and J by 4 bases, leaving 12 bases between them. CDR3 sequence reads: CATRRDSPTGELFF. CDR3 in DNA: TGTGCCACCAGGAGAGACTCACCCACCGGGGAGCTGTTTTTT.

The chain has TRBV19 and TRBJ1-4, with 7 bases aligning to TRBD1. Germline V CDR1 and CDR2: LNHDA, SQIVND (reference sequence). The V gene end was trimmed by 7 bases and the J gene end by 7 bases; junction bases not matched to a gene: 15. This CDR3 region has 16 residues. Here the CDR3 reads CASTRTHRGSSEKLFF. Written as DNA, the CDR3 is TGTGCCAGTACCAGAACTCACAGGGGAAGCTCTGAAAAACTGTTTTTT.

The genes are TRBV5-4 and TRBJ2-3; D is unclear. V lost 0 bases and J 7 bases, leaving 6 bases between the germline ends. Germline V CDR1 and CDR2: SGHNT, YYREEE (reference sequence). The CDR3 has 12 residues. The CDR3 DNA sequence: TGTGCCAGCAGCTTGGGGCAGAATACGCAGTATTTT. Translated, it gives CASSLGQNTQYF.

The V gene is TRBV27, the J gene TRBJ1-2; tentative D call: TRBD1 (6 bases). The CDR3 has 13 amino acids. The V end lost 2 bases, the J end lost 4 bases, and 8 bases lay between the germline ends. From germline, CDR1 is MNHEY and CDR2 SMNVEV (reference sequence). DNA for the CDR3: TGTGCCAGCAGTTTAGGGGGCGGCTATGGCTACACCTTC. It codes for CASSLGGGYGYTF.

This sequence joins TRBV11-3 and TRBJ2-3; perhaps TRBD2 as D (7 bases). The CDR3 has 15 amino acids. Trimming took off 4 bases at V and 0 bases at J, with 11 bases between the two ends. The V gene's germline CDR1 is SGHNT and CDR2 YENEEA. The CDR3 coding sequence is TGTGCCAGCAGCTCCGGGGGGCGGAGCACAGATACGCAGTATTTT. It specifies CASSSGGRSTDTQYF.

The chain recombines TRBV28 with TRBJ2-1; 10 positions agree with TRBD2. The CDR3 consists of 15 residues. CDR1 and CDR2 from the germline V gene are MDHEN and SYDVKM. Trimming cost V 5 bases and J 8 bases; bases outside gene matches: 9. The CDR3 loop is CASSPSAGGPYEQFF. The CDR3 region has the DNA TGTGCCAGCAGTCCATCAGCGGGGGGGCCTTATGAGCAGTTCTTC.